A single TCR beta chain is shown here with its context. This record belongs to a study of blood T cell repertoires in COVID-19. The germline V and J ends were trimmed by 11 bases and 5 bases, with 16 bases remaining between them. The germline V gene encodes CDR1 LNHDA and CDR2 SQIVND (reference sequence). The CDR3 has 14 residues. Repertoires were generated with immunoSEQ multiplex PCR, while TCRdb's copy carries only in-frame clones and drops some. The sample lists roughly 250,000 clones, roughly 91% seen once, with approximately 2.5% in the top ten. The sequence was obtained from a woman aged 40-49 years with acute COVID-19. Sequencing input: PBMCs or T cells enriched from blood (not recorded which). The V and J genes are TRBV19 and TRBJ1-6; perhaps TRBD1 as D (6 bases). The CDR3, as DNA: TGTGCCGCACGGGGGGCACTTAATAATTCACCCCTCCACTTT. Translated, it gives CAARGALNNSPLHF.